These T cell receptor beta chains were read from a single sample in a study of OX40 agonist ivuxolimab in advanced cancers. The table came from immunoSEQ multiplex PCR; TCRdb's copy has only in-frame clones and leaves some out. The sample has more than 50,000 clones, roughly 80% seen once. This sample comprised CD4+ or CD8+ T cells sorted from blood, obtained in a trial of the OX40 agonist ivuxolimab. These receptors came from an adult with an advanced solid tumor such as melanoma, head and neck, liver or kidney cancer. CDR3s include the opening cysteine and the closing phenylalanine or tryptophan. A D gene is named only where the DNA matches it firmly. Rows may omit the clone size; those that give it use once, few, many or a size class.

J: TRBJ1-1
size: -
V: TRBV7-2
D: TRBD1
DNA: TGTGCCAGCAGCCCCCGGACAGGCGCGAGGACTGAAGCTTTCTTT
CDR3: CASSPRTGARTEAFF

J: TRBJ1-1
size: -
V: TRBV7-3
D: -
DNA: TGTGCCAGCAGCTTAAGCTTCGGGAACACTGAAGCTTTCTTT
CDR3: CASSLSFGNTEAFF

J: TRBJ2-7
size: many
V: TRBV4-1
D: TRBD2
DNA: TGCGCCAGCAGCCATGTTAGCGGGGGCGGCTCCTACGAGCAGTACTTC
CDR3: CASSHVSGGGSYEQYF

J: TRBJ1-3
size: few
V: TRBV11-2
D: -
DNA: TGTGCCAGCAGCCACGGGGGAAACACCATATATTTT
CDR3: CASSHGGNTIYF

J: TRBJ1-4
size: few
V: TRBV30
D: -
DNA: TGTGCCTGGAGGGGGTGGTTACTGGGGCGGGAAAGGCATTGGGAAAAACTGTTTTTT
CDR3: CAWRGWLLGRERHWEKLFF

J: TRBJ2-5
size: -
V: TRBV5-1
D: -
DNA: TGCGCCAGCACATATGGGCAAACCCAAGAGACCCAGTACTTC
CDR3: CASTYGQTQETQYF

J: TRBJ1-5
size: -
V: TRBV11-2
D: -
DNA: TGTGCCAGCAGCAGAAGTTACAATCAGCCCCAGCATTTT
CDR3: CASSRSYNQPQHF

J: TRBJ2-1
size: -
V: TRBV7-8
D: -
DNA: TGTGCCAGCAGCCAAAGGACCAAAAGCTCCTACAATGAGCAGTTCTTC
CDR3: CASSQRTKSSYNEQFF

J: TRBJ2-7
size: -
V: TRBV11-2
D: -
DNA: TGTGCCAGCAGCGCACGCCCTTGGGGCGAGCAGTACTTC
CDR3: CASSARPWGEQYF

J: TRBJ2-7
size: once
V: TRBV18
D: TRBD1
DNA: TGTGCCAGCTCACCTGGGACAGGGGGGTACGAGCAGTACTTC
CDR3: CASSPGTGGYEQYF

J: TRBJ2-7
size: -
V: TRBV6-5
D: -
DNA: TGTGCCAGCACCCTCGATGGCTCCTACGAGCAGTACTTC
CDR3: CASTLDGSYEQYF

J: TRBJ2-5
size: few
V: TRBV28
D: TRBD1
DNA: TGTGCCAGCAGCCCATTTCCCCGACAGGGGCGACCGGAGACCCAGTACTTC
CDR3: CASSPFPRQGRPETQYF

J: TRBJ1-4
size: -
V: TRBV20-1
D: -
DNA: TGCAGTGCGACCCAAGAGGGTCACCTGTTTTTT
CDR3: CSATQEGHLFF

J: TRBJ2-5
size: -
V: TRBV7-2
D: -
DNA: TGTGCCAGCAGCTTCTCACCTGGACAAGAGACCCAGTACTTC
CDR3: CASSFSPGQETQYF

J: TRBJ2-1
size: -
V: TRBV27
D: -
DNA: TGTGCCAGCAGTTTGGATGGGGGACATGAGCAGTTCTTC
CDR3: CASSLDGGHEQFF

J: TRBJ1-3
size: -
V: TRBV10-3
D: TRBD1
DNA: TGTGCCATCAGGCGACAGGGGGGACTGGGATACTCTGGAAACACCATATATTTT
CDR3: CAIRRQGGLGYSGNTIYF

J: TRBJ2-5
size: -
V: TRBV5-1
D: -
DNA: TGCGCCAGCAGCTTAGTCCCTAGCCAGGAAGAGACCCAGTACTTC
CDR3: CASSLVPSQEETQYF

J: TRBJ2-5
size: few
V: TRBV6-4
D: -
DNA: TGTGCCAGCAGTTCAAGGGCAGGGGAACAAGAGACCCAGTACTTC
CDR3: CASSSRAGEQETQYF

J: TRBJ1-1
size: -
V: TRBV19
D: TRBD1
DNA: TGTGCCAGTAGCGACAGGGGCGGGGGCACTGAAGCTTTCTTT
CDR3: CASSDRGGGTEAFF

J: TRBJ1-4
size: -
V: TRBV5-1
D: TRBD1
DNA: TGCGCCAGCAGCTTGGCCGGACAGGGGAATGAAAAACTGTTTTTT
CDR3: CASSLAGQGNEKLFF

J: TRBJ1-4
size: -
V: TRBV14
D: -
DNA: TGTGCCAGCAGCGCCCACGGTGCAACTAATGAAAAACTGTTTTTT
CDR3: CASSAHGATNEKLFF

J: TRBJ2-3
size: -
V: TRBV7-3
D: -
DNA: TGTGCCAGCAGCTTACTAGCGCTTAGCACAGATACGCAGTATTTT
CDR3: CASSLLALSTDTQYF

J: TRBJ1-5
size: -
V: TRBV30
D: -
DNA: TGTGCCTGGAGTGTACGCGAGGGCCAGCCCCAGCATTTT
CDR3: CAWSVREGQPQHF